This record looks at one T cell receptor (beta chain) sequence and its context. The antigen is undetermined. This CDR3 has 12 residues. The J segment lost 13 bases and the V segment lost 4 bases, leaving 7 bases of the junction unmatched. CDR1 and CDR2 (germline): SGHNT, YYREEE (reference sequence). This specimen belongs to a study of cytomegalovirus exposure and HLA in healthy donors. Study conclusions and caveats: Equally common other TCR beta chains were less clonally expanded than HLA-associated ones, a later analysis found. V- and J-gene trimming in TCR beta was tied to a missense DCLRE1C variant by an analysis performed later. The number of N-insertions in an Asian-associated ancestry cluster was reportedly below the roughly 620-donor mean in a later analysis.

The PCR used 60 Vbeta and 13 Jbeta primers. The authors' processing: Roughly 76 million unique TCR beta chains, roughly 11 million of them shared, were counted by a later analysis. Data came from immunoSEQ multiplex PCR; TCRdb stores just in-frame clones and leaves some out. V, J and clone size were drawn from that table, and D and trimming were deduced from the DNA. The data show some 200,000 clones, more than 75% seen once. Sequenced material: PBMCs. The clonotype originates from a woman aged 50 to 60 in good health and CMV-seropositive. This chain connects TRBV5-4 to TRBJ1-2; 10 positions match TRBD1. This chain's CDR3 is CASSQTGGPSTF. The CDR3 coding sequence is TGTGCCAGCAGCCAGACAGGGGGCCCGAGCACCTTC.